Listed below are T cell receptor beta chains from one sample, sequenced in a study of blood T cells in healthy people across ages. TCRdb ran MiXCR on the 5' RACE reads and lists one entry per CDR3 protein. Of 650,000 to 1,000,000 distinct CDR3 sequences in the sample, less than 60% were seen once. Sequencing was carried out using blood. The source is a man aged 80 or over in good health. Each CDR3 is given with its conserved first and last residue. Each record gives: D gene, CDR3 length, J gene, clone size, V gene, CDR3 protein, CDR3 DNA. The D gene is left open where the match is weak. Not all rows give a size; the values are once, few, many and, for expanded clones, a class.

d_call: TRBD2
cdr3_length: 14
j_call: TRBJ2-7
clone_size: many
v_call: TRBV5-1
cdr3_aa: CASGRTSGDNEQYF
cdr3_nt: TGCGCCAGCGGTAGGACTAGCGGAGATAATGAGCAGTACTTC

d_call: TRBD1
cdr3_length: 16
j_call: TRBJ2-1
clone_size: NA
v_call: TRBV29-1
cdr3_aa: CSVSGFWDSSYNEQFF
cdr3_nt: TGCAGCGTTTCAGGTTTCTGGGACAGCTCCTACAATGAGCAGTTCTTC

d_call: NA
cdr3_length: 17
j_call: TRBJ2-7
clone_size: NA
v_call: TRBV7-2
cdr3_aa: CASSLGPGTRNAYGQYF
cdr3_nt: TGTGCCAGCAGCTTAGGGCCCGGGACCCGAAATGCCTACGGGCAGTACTTC

d_call: TRBD2
cdr3_length: 15
j_call: TRBJ2-4
clone_size: NA
v_call: TRBV7-2
cdr3_aa: CASSRSSGRANIQYF
cdr3_nt: TGTGCCAGCAGCCGTTCTAGCGGGAGGGCGAACATTCAGTACTTC

d_call: NA
cdr3_length: 16
j_call: TRBJ2-1
clone_size: NA
v_call: TRBV6-1
cdr3_aa: CASSEALQILDNEQFF
cdr3_nt: TGTGCCAGCAGTGAAGCGTTACAGATACTCGACAATGAGCAGTTCTTC

d_call: NA
cdr3_length: 15
j_call: TRBJ2-7
clone_size: NA
v_call: TRBV30
cdr3_aa: CAGGDVGGGSYEQYF
cdr3_nt: TGTGCCGGAGGGGATGTGGGAGGGGGCTCCTACGAGCAGTACTTC

d_call: NA
cdr3_length: 13
j_call: TRBJ2-1
clone_size: NA
v_call: TRBV12-3/TRBV12-4
cdr3_aa: CASSSPEWYEQFF
cdr3_nt: TGTGCCAGCAGTTCCCCGGAGTGGTATGAGCAGTTCTTC

d_call: TRBD2
cdr3_length: 16
j_call: TRBJ2-1
clone_size: once
v_call: TRBV30
cdr3_aa: CAWTSGGAYSYNEQFF
cdr3_nt: TGTGCCTGGACTAGCGGGGGGGCGTATAGCTACAATGAGCAGTTCTTC

d_call: NA
cdr3_length: 17
j_call: TRBJ2-5
clone_size: NA
v_call: TRBV7-3
cdr3_aa: CASSLTTLQAPPWEQYF
cdr3_nt: TGTGCCAGCAGCTTAACGACTCTCCAGGCTCCTCCATGGGAGCAGTACTTC

d_call: NA
cdr3_length: 13
j_call: TRBJ2-7
clone_size: NA
v_call: TRBV11-2
cdr3_aa: CASSLDPQGYRYF
cdr3_nt: TGTGCCAGCAGCTTAGATCCCCAGGGGTACAGGTACTTC

d_call: NA
cdr3_length: 12
j_call: TRBJ2-3
clone_size: NA
v_call: TRBV3-1
cdr3_aa: CASSQAGSTQYF
cdr3_nt: TGTGCCAGCAGCCAAGCCGGTTCTACGCAGTATTTT

d_call: TRBD2
cdr3_length: 18
j_call: TRBJ2-1
clone_size: NA
v_call: TRBV9
cdr3_aa: CASSERTSGRSSYNEQFF
cdr3_nt: TGTGCCAGCAGCGAGCGGACTAGCGGGAGAAGCTCCTACAATGAGCAGTTCTTC

d_call: NA
cdr3_length: 16
j_call: TRBJ2-1
clone_size: NA
v_call: TRBV7-9
cdr3_aa: CASSLGLGGAYNEQFF
cdr3_nt: TGTGCCAGCAGCTTAGGTTTGGGGGGCGCTTACAATGAGCAGTTCTTC

d_call: TRBD1
cdr3_length: 16
j_call: TRBJ2-3
clone_size: NA
v_call: TRBV11-2
cdr3_aa: CASSLLTGGFTDTQYF
cdr3_nt: TGTGCCAGCAGCTTGTTGACAGGGGGCTTCACAGATACGCAGTATTTT

d_call: NA
cdr3_length: 14
j_call: TRBJ2-5
clone_size: NA
v_call: TRBV29-1
cdr3_aa: CSVSSGDTYNEQYF
cdr3_nt: TGCAGCGTTTCCTCAGGCGACACCTACAATGAGCAGTACTTC

d_call: NA
cdr3_length: 13
j_call: TRBJ1-1
clone_size: many
v_call: TRBV4-3
cdr3_aa: CASSQEGGTEAFF
cdr3_nt: TGCGCCAGCAGCCAAGAGGGGGGAACTGAAGCTTTCTTT

d_call: NA
cdr3_length: 17
j_call: TRBJ2-7
clone_size: NA
v_call: TRBV19
cdr3_aa: CASSIFFGPEGSYEQYF
cdr3_nt: TGTGCCAGTAGTATATTTTTCGGACCAGAGGGGTCCTACGAGCAGTACTTC

d_call: TRBD1
cdr3_length: 14
j_call: TRBJ2-5
clone_size: NA
v_call: TRBV6-6
cdr3_aa: CASSYHRGQETQYF
cdr3_nt: TGTGCCAGCAGTTACCACAGGGGGCAAGAGACCCAGTACTTC

d_call: NA
cdr3_length: 18
j_call: TRBJ2-1
clone_size: NA
v_call: TRBV21-1
cdr3_aa: CASSKWGTRVGGGNEQFF
cdr3_nt: NA

d_call: TRBD1
cdr3_length: 15
j_call: TRBJ1-1
clone_size: once
v_call: TRBV5-6
cdr3_aa: CASSSGTGGGTEAFF
cdr3_nt: TGTGCCAGCAGCTCCGGGACAGGGGGCGGCACTGAAGCTTTCTTT

d_call: NA
cdr3_length: 14
j_call: TRBJ2-4
clone_size: NA
v_call: TRBV7-2
cdr3_aa: CASSLDPGKNIQYF
cdr3_nt: TGTGCCAGCAGCTTAGATCCGGGCAAAAACATTCAGTACTTC

d_call: TRBD1
cdr3_length: 16
j_call: TRBJ1-4
clone_size: NA
v_call: TRBV5-1
cdr3_aa: CASSFGGGQGNEKLFF
cdr3_nt: TGCGCCAGCAGCTTCGGCGGGGGACAGGGGAATGAAAAACTGTTTTTT

d_call: NA
cdr3_length: 16
j_call: TRBJ2-1
clone_size: NA
v_call: TRBV20-1
cdr3_aa: CSARHAGRSSHNEQFF
cdr3_nt: TGCAGTGCTAGACACGCGGGACGGAGCTCCCACAATGAGCAGTTCTTC

d_call: NA
cdr3_length: 16
j_call: TRBJ2-1
clone_size: many
v_call: TRBV10-3
cdr3_aa: CAISESIGLGSNEQFF
cdr3_nt: TGTGCCATCAGTGAGTCTATCGGTCTTGGATCCAATGAGCAGTTCTTC

d_call: TRBD1
cdr3_length: 14
j_call: TRBJ2-7
clone_size: few
v_call: TRBV5-1
cdr3_aa: CASNPTGGGYEQYF
cdr3_nt: TGCGCCAGCAACCCGACAGGGGGGGGCTACGAGCAGTACTTC

d_call: NA
cdr3_length: 14
j_call: TRBJ2-7
clone_size: NA
v_call: TRBV5-1
cdr3_aa: CASSPRLVSLEQYF
cdr3_nt: TGCGCCAGCAGCCCTAGACTAGTCTCTCTTGAGCAGTACTTC

d_call: NA
cdr3_length: 15
j_call: TRBJ1-5
clone_size: few
v_call: TRBV5-1
cdr3_aa: CASSPSGERGQPQHF
cdr3_nt: TGCGCCAGCAGCCCCAGCGGGGAGCGGGGTCAGCCCCAGCATTTT

d_call: NA
cdr3_length: 12
j_call: TRBJ2-7
clone_size: few
v_call: TRBV11-1
cdr3_aa: CASSVGAYEQYF
cdr3_nt: TGTGCCAGCAGTGTGGGAGCTTACGAGCAGTACTTC

d_call: NA
cdr3_length: 13
j_call: TRBJ2-3
clone_size: once
v_call: TRBV20-1
cdr3_aa: CSRGDEASDTQYF
cdr3_nt: TGCAGCAGGGGAGACGAAGCTTCAGATACGCAGTATTTT